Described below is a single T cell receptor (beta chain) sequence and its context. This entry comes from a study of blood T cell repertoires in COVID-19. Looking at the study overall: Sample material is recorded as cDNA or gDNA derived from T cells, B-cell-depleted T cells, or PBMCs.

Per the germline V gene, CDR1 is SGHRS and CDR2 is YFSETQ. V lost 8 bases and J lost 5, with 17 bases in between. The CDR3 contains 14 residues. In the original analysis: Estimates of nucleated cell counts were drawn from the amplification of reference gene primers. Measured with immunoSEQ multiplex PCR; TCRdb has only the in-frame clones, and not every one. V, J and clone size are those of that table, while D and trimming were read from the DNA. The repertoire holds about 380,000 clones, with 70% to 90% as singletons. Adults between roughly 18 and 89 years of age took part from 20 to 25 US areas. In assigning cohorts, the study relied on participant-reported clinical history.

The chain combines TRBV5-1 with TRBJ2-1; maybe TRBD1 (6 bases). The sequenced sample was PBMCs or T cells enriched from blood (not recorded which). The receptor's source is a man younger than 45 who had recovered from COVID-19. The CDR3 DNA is TGCGCCAGTAACGAACAGGGCGGCAACAATGAGCAGTTCTTC. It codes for CASNEQGGNNEQFF.